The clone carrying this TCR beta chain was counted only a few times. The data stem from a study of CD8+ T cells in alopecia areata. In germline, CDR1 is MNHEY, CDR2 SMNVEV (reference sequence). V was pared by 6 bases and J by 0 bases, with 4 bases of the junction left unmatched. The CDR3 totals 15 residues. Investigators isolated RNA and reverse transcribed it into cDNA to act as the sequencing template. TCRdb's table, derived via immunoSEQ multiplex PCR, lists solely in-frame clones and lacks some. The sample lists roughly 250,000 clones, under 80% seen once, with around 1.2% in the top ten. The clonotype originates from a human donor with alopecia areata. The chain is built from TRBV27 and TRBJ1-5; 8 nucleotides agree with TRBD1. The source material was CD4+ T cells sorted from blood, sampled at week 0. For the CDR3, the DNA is TGTGCCAGCAGCGGACAGGGATATAGCAATCAGCCCCAGCATTTT. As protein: CASSGQGYSNQPQHF.